A single sample is the source of the 24 T cell receptor beta chains below, sequenced in a study of blood T cell repertoires in COVID-19. The table came from immunoSEQ multiplex PCR; TCRdb's copy has only in-frame clones and leaves some out. The sample has about 440,000 clones; around 90% are singletons. The sample consisted of PBMCs or T cells enriched from blood (not recorded which). These receptors came from a young man who had recovered from COVID-19.

V usage is TRBV2 and J usage is TRBJ1-1, with 7 bases aligning to TRBD1. The trim removed 7 bases at V and 2 bases at J, leaving 13 bases unmatched. Germline V gene data show CDR1 as SNHLY and CDR2 as FYNNEI. This CDR3 is 16 amino acids long. The chain's CDR3 is CASTGEGQRLNTEAFF. The CDR3 DNA is TGTGCCAGCACCGGAGAGGGACAGAGACTTAACACTGAAGCTTTCTTT.

This sequence joins TRBV5-1 and TRBJ2-3, with TRBD2 matching over 10 bases. V lost 3 bases, J lost 5 bases, and 15 bases stayed unmatched. Germline V gene sequence: CDR1 SGHRS, CDR2 YFSETQ. This CDR3 is built from 18 residues. CDR3 in amino acids: CASSYGPSGGAGIDTQYF. For the CDR3, the DNA is TGCGCCAGCAGCTATGGCCCCAGCGGGGGGGCCGGGATAGATACGCAGTATTTT.

V gene TRBV19 combines with J gene TRBJ1-1; D possibly corresponds to TRBD1 (6 bases). Germline V gene data show CDR1 as LNHDA and CDR2 as SQIVND (reference sequence). V shed 3 bases and J shed 5 bases, with 10 bases lying between them. CDR3 length: 13 amino acids. The CDR3 coding sequence is TGTGCCAGTAGTATTCGAGGGGGAACTGAAGCTTTCTTT. Translating it yields CASSIRGGTEAFF.

This rearrangement joins TRBV13 to TRBJ1-1, with D unresolved. V lost 1 base and J lost 1, with 10 bases in between. CDR3 length: 15 residues. Germline V gene lookup returns CDR1 PRHDT and CDR2 FYEKMQ (reference sequence). Here the CDR3 reads CASSLDPSGNTEAFF. As DNA, the CDR3 is TGTGCCAGCAGCTTAGACCCCTCAGGGAACACTGAAGCTTTCTTT.

The chain links TRBV15 to TRBJ2-2; no firm D call. V was pared by 1 base and J by 6 bases, with 12 bases between. The CDR3 spans 15 residues. The germline gives CDR1 LNHNV, CDR2 YYDKDF (reference sequence). The DNA of the CDR3 is TGTGCCACCAGCAGAGTGACTGTGAGCTCCGGGGAGCTGTTTTTT. Translating it yields CATSRVTVSSGELFF.

The chain links TRBV24-1 to TRBJ2-7; tentative D call: TRBD2 (6 bases). The CDR3 is 10 amino acids. CDR1 is KGHDR, CDR2 SFDVKD, per germline. In nucleotides, the CDR3 is TGTCCCCTGGGGGGTCTCGAGCAGTACTTC. Translated: CPLGGLEQYF.

This clone has only a few counts. V is TRBV28 and J is TRBJ1-4; D possibly corresponds to TRBD1 (6 bases). Germline loops: CDR1 MDHEN, CDR2 SYDVKM. Trimming stripped 6 bases from V and 0 bases from J, with 11 bases between. The CDR3 loop spans 15 amino acids. The CDR3: CASSRRTATNEKLFF. The CDR3 bases are TGTGCCAGCAGCCGTCGGACAGCAACTAATGAAAAACTGTTTTTT.

This clone was detected only a few times. This rearrangement joins TRBV7-6 to TRBJ1-2, with 10 bases fitting TRBD1. The ends lost 3 bases at V and 7 bases at J; junction bases unmatched: 11. Germline values: CDR1 SGHVS, CDR2 FNYEAQ. The length of the CDR3 is 16 residues. The CDR3 protein is CASSLQPGTGDGGYTF. For the CDR3, the DNA is TGTGCCAGCAGCTTGCAGCCCGGGACAGGGGATGGTGGCTACACCTTC.

The chain joins TRBV19 to TRBJ1-6; 9 positions match TRBD1. V lost 6 bases, J lost 7 bases, and 7 bases stayed unmatched. Germline V lookup: CDR1 LNHDA, CDR2 SQIVND (reference sequence). This CDR3 spans 15 amino acids. The CDR3 loop reads CASRDMTGGNSPLHF. CDR3 DNA: TGTGCCAGTAGGGATATGACAGGGGGGAATTCACCCCTCCACTTT.

V usage is TRBV30 and J usage is TRBJ1-2; D remains ambiguous. The ends were cut back, 1 base at V and 8 bases at J, with 8 bases in the middle. The CDR3 is made up of 11 amino acids. Per the germline V gene, CDR1 is GTSNPN and CDR2 is SVGIG (reference sequence). In DNA form, the CDR3 reads TGTGCCTGGAGTGAAGGAGGCGGCTACACCTTC. Its protein is CAWSEGGGYTF. The whole variable domain, filled in from reference TRBV30 and TRBJ1-2, reads SQTIHQWPATLVQPVGSPLSLECTVEGTSNPNLYWYRQAAGRGLQLLFYSVGIGQISSEVPQNLSASRPQDRQFILSSKKLLLSDSGFYLCAWSEGGGYTFGSGTRLTVV.

This clone was picked up one time. The chain has TRBV27 and TRBJ2-7, with D possibly being TRBD1 (5 bases). The CDR3 is 13 amino acids. Trimming left V 7 bases short and J 4 bases short, with 14 bases between. The germline V gene encodes CDR1 MNHEY and CDR2 SMNVEV (reference sequence). This CDR3 reads CASTLRRQYEQYF. The CDR3 region has the DNA TGTGCCAGCACCCTCCGACGACAGTACGAGCAGTACTTC.

This chain's CDR3 is CAWRRVGAIYNSPLHF. CDR3 bases: TGTGCCTGGCGACGCGTGGGGGCGATCTATAATTCACCCCTCCACTTT. This rearrangement joins TRBV30 to TRBJ1-6, with TRBD1 as a possible D gene (6 bases). This CDR3 is built from 16 residues. Trimming took 5 bases from V and 3 from J, leaving 17 bases between them. Germline loops: CDR1 GTSNPN, CDR2 SVGIG (reference sequence).

This clone was seen only a few times. The V gene is TRBV9, the J gene TRBJ1-4; 8 nucleotides agree with TRBD1. The CDR3 sequence is 15 residues long. The V segment lost 2 bases and the J segment 7 bases; nucleotides outside the gene matches: 7. CDR1 SGDLS and CDR2 YYNGEE come from the germline V gene. The CDR3 sequence: CASSVWTGRGEKLFF. CDR3 in DNA: TGTGCCAGCAGCGTGTGGACAGGGCGAGGTGAAAAACTGTTTTTT.

The chain links TRBV2 to TRBJ1-3, with a possible D match to TRBD1 (5 bases). The ends were cut back, 11 bases at V and 8 bases at J, with 19 bases in the middle. CDR1 is SNHLY and CDR2 is FYNNEI in the germline V gene. CDR3 length equals 13 residues. CDR3 in amino acids: CACSRASWDTIYF. DNA of the CDR3: TGTGCCTGCTCCAGGGCTTCGTGGGACACCATATATTTT.

The V and J genes are TRBV5-4 and TRBJ1-2; 7 nucleotides match TRBD1. V dropped 2 bases and J dropped 6; count of bases not matched to a gene: 4. The CDR3 totals 13 residues. Germline-derived CDR1 and CDR2 are SGHNT and YYREEE (reference sequence). CDR3 amino acids: CASSFRTGDGYTF. DNA for the CDR3: TGTGCCAGCAGCTTTCGGACAGGAGATGGCTACACCTTC.

The chain uses TRBV27 and TRBJ2-7; the match to TRBD1 covers 9 bases. The germline V gene encodes CDR1 MNHEY and CDR2 SMNVEV (reference sequence). The CDR3 runs to 15 residues. V shed 0 bases and J 6 bases; nucleotides not matched to a gene: 6. CDR3 amino acids: CASSLSTGGLSEQYF. CDR3 bases: TGTGCCAGCAGTTTATCGACAGGGGGGCTATCCGAGCAGTACTTC.

The V gene is TRBV19, the J gene TRBJ1-2; possible D gene TRBD1, 5 bases. The V gene's germline CDR1 is LNHDA and CDR2 SQIVND (reference sequence). This CDR3 has 16 amino acids. V was shortened by 5 bases and J by 6 bases, with 22 bases between the two germline ends. Here the CDR3 DNA reads TGTGCCAGTAGTTCTCACGGAACAGAGCGGGGGAATGGCTACACCTTC. Translation gives CASSSHGTERGNGYTF.

This clone was detected once. This rearrangement joins TRBV4-1 to TRBJ2-1; 7 positions agree with TRBD1. Trimming at V came to 1 base and at J to 7 bases, leaving 7 bases not matched to a gene. This CDR3 spans 15 amino acids. CDR1 is MGHRA and CDR2 is YSYEKL in the germline V gene. The CDR3 DNA reads as TGCGCCAGCAGCCAAGGAAGGGGGCGGGTTAATGAGCAGTTCTTC. Protein: CASSQGRGRVNEQFF.

The genes are TRBV10-3 and TRBJ2-4; 9 bases map to TRBD2. The trim removed 3 bases at V and 11 bases at J, leaving 8 bases unmatched. Germline CDR1 ENHRY, CDR2 SYGVKD. The CDR3 has 14 residues. The chain's CDR3 is CAISDTTSGGLQYF. The CDR3 DNA reads as TGTGCCATCAGTGACACGACTAGCGGAGGGCTTCAGTACTTC.

The chain links TRBV20-1 to TRBJ2-7, with TRBD2 as a possible D gene (5 bases). Trimming shortened V by 5 bases and J by 5 bases, and 10 bases separated the two germline ends. Germline-derived CDR1 and CDR2 are DFQATT and SNEGSKA (reference sequence). The CDR3 runs to 11 residues. This chain's CDR3 is CSADPRDEQYF. CDR3 DNA: TGCAGTGCTGACCCGCGGGACGAGCAGTACTTC.

The chain combines TRBV2 with TRBJ2-5; 11 bases are a match to TRBD1. The CDR3 loop spans 15 amino acids. Per germline, CDR1 SNHLY and CDR2 FYNNEI. V was pared by 4 bases and J by 5 bases, with 6 bases of the junction left unmatched. CDR3 loop: CASSGADRGRETQYF. The CDR3 DNA reads as TGTGCCAGCAGTGGGGCGGACAGGGGGCGCGAGACCCAGTACTTC. Using reference TRBV2 and TRBJ2-5 for the parts outside the CDR3, the full variable domain is EPEVTQTPSHQVTQMGQEVILRCVPISNHLYFYWYRQILGQKVEFLVSFYNNEISEKSEIFDDQFSVERPDGSNFTLKIRSTKLEDSAMYFCASSGADRGRETQYFGPGTRLLVL.

This chain joins TRBV7-6 and TRBJ2-3, with 12 bases that match TRBD2. V was pared by 5 bases and J by 4 bases, with 7 bases of the junction left unmatched. The CDR3 is 16 residues long. The germline V gene has CDR1 SGHVS and CDR2 FNYEAQ. This CDR3 reads CASSPRTSGASDTQYF. The CDR3 DNA follows: TGTGCCAGCAGCCCTCGGACTAGCGGGGCGTCAGATACGCAGTATTTT.

The gene calls are TRBV12-3 or TRBV12-4 and TRBJ2-7; 8 bases line up with TRBD1. The length of the CDR3 is 13 residues. V dropped 2 bases and J dropped 7; count of bases not matched to a gene: 4. The CDR3 nucleotides are TGTGCCAGCAGTTTACAGGGGGCAGGGGAGCAGTACTTC. Protein sequence: CASSLQGAGEQYF.

V and J are TRBV5-4 and TRBJ2-3; the match to TRBD2 covers 7 bases. There are 13 residues in the CDR3. The germline V gene has CDR1 SGHNT and CDR2 YYREEE (reference sequence). V lost 2 bases to trimming and J lost 4 bases; unmatched junction nucleotides: 1. The CDR3 sequence: CASSLRGADTQYF. The CDR3 nucleotides read TGTGCCAGCAGCTTACGGGGGGCAGATACGCAGTATTTT.